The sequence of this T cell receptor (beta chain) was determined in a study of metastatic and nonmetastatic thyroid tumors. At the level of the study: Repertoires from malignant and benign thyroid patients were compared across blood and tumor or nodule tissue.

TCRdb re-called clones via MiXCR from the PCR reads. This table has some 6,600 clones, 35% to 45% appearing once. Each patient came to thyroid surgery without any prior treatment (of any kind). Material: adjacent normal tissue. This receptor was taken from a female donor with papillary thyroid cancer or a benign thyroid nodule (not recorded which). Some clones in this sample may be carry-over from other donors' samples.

The CDR3 is CASSRGTGEDRRNEQFF. The CDR3 DNA is TGTGCCAGTAGTAGAGGGACAGGGGAAGACCGTCGGAATGAGCAGTTCTTC. This rearrangement joins TRBV19 to TRBJ2-1, with 10 bases lining up with TRBD1. Germline V lookup: CDR1 LNHDA, CDR2 SQIVND (reference sequence). The CDR3 is made up of 17 amino acids. After removal of 4 bases from V and 7 bases from J, the junction contained 13 bases not matched to a gene.